A single sample is the source of the 26 T cell receptor beta chains below, sequenced in a study of blood T cell repertoires in COVID-19. Sequencing was performed with immunoSEQ multiplex PCR; in TCRdb, only in-frame clones are kept and a portion is missing. There are 30,000 to 40,000 clones in the sample; about 80% occur only once, and 13% to 15% lies in the top ten. Source material: peripheral blood. The origin of the receptors is an older woman with acute or convalescent COVID-19.

The V and J genes are TRBV6-5 and TRBJ1-5; 10 bases fit TRBD1. The CDR3 sequence is 13 residues long. Trimming removed 10 bases from V and 8 bases from J; junction bases left unmatched: 8. The germline V gene encodes CDR1 MNHEY and CDR2 SVGAGI. CDR3 nucleotide sequence: TGTGCCACCCCGGGACAGGGGAATGAGCCCCAGCATTTT. Amino acids: CATPGQGNEPQHF.

The genes are TRBV7-8 and TRBJ1-5, with 7 bases aligning to TRBD1. This CDR3 has 14 residues. CDR1 is SGHVS and CDR2 is FQNEAQ in the germline V gene. V was pared by 5 bases and J by 3 bases, with 4 bases of the junction left unmatched. The CDR3 here is CASSRQGPNQPQHF. Written as DNA, the CDR3 is TGTGCCAGCAGCAGACAGGGACCCAATCAGCCCCAGCATTTT.

This clone occurred a few times. The chain links TRBV5-5 to TRBJ2-6; the D is unclear. The ends were cut back, 1 base at V and 2 bases at J, with 10 bases in the middle. CDR3 length: 16 amino acids. Germline V gene lookup returns CDR1 SGHKS and CDR2 YYEKEE (reference sequence). CDR3 bases: TGTGCCAGCAGCTTGAACATTGTAACTGGGGCCAACGTCCTGACTTTC. Its protein is CASSLNIVTGANVLTF.

The rearrangement uses TRBV2 and TRBJ1-1, with 7 nucleotides matching TRBD1. Germline CDR1 SNHLY, CDR2 FYNNEI. The CDR3 length is 14 residues. Germline trimming cut 4 bases from V and 1 base from J; bases unmatched to any gene: 3. CDR3 amino acids: CASSGGQWNTEAFF. The CDR3, as DNA: TGTGCCAGCAGTGGGGGACAGTGGAACACTGAAGCTTTCTTT.

This chain uses TRBV7-9 with TRBJ2-1; D is ambiguous. V was shortened by 1 base and J by 9 bases, with 4 bases between the two germline ends. Germline V lookup: CDR1 SEHNR, CDR2 FQNEAQ (reference sequence). The CDR3 covers 11 residues. Written as DNA, the CDR3 is TGTGCCAGCAGCTTAGATAGTGAGCAGTTCTTC. It is translated as CASSLDSEQFF.

The gene calls are TRBV5-6 and TRBJ1-4, with D possibly TRBD1 on 6 matching bases. In germline, CDR1 is SGHDT, CDR2 YYEEEE. Trimming shortened V by 0 bases and J by 5 bases, and 14 bases separated the two germline ends. The CDR3 has 16 residues. This chain's CDR3 is CASSLEAGGANEKLFF. The CDR3 nucleotides are TGTGCCAGCAGCTTGGAGGCTGGGGGGGCAAATGAAAAACTGTTTTTT.

V and J are TRBV5-4 and TRBJ2-1; TRBD2 is a possible D gene (6 bases). The CDR3 contains 14 residues. Trimming removed 0 bases at V and 9 bases at J, with 13 bases between. In germline, CDR1 is SGHNT, CDR2 YYREEE (reference sequence). The CDR3 protein is CASSLGTVGGEQFF. The CDR3 DNA follows: TGTGCCAGCAGCTTGGGTACCGTCGGGGGTGAGCAGTTCTTC.

The genes are TRBV6-1 and TRBJ2-3; D might be TRBD2 (5 bases). Germline V lookup: CDR1 MNHNS, CDR2 SASEGT. This CDR3 has 16 residues. Trimming took off 6 bases at V and 5 bases at J, with 21 bases between the two ends. The CDR3 region has the DNA TGTGCCAGCAGAGAATCCCCCGTTAATAGCGAAGATACGCAGTATTTT. Translation gives CASRESPVNSEDTQYF.

The genes are TRBV19 and TRBJ2-1, with 7 bases identical to TRBD2. The V and J ends lost 5 bases and 10 bases, in that order; junction bases with no gene match: 5. The CDR3 contains 12 residues. The germline V gene has CDR1 LNHDA and CDR2 SQIVND (reference sequence). CDR3 residues: CASSRGVGEQFF. Written as DNA, the CDR3 is TGTGCCAGTAGTCGGGGGGTAGGAGAGCAGTTCTTC.

This sequence joins TRBV14 and TRBJ1-6; 7 positions match TRBD1. The germline V gene has CDR1 SGHDN and CDR2 FVKESK. J gave up 7 bases and V 1 base, and 4 bases lay outside the gene matches. This CDR3 region has 15 residues. The CDR3 region has the DNA TGTGCCAGCAGCCAAGCAGGGGGGAAGAATTCACCCCTCCACTTT. Its translation is CASSQAGGKNSPLHF.

This clone was observed once. The chain has TRBV9 and TRBJ1-1; TRBD1 aligns across 9 bases. CDR1 and CDR2 (germline): SGDLS, YYNGEE. This CDR3 has 17 amino acids. The V segment lost 0 bases and the J segment 1 base; nucleotides outside the gene matches: 7. DNA of the CDR3: TGTGCCAGCAGCGTAGCCTATTGGGACAGGGCGAACACTGAAGCTTTCTTT. Translating gives CASSVAYWDRANTEAFF. Combining the CDR3 with reference TRBV9 and TRBJ1-1 gives the whole variable domain DSGVTQTPKHLITATGQRVTLRCSPRSGDLSVYWYQQSLDQGLQFLIQYYNGEERAKGNILERFSAQQFPDLHSELNLSSLELGDSALYFCASSVAYWDRANTEAFFGQGTRLTVV.

The V gene is TRBV4-1, the J gene TRBJ2-5; D perhaps matches TRBD2 (6 bases). Trimming took off 5 bases at V and 2 bases at J, with 18 bases between the two ends. CDR3 length: 16 residues. Germline CDR1 is MGHRA and CDR2 is YSYEKL. The CDR3 sequence: CASSAVGGIPQETQYF. The CDR3 DNA sequence: TGCGCCAGCAGCGCAGTCGGGGGAATACCACAAGAGACCCAGTACTTC.

This clone was counted a few times. The rearrangement links TRBV6-1 to TRBJ1-6; D possibly corresponds to TRBD1 (5 bases). This CDR3 spans 17 amino acids. Germline V gives CDR1 MNHNS, CDR2 SASEGT. The V end was cut by 2 bases, the J end by 9 bases, with 20 bases between. CDR3 sequence: CASSETPTVALSSPLHF. The CDR3 DNA sequence: TGTGCCAGCAGTGAAACACCGACAGTCGCCCTGAGTTCACCCCTCCACTTT.

V gene TRBV5-6 combines with J gene TRBJ1-6; D gene uncertain. Germline V lookup: CDR1 SGHDT, CDR2 YYEEEE. The CDR3 extends over 15 amino acids. With 0 bases removed from V and 4 bases from J, the gap between germline ends came to 8 bases. The CDR3, as DNA: TGTGCCAGCAGCTTGGTTGCAGGTTATAATTCACCCCTCCACTTT. It translates to CASSLVAGYNSPLHF.

The J gene is TRBJ2-5, the V gene TRBV6-5; TRBD1 matches at 8 bases. In germline, CDR1 is MNHEY, CDR2 SVGAGI. The CDR3 sequence is 16 residues long. V shed 0 bases, J shed 2 bases, and the junction held 5 bases outside the gene matches. CDR3 DNA: TGTGCCAGCAGTTACTCGACAGGGGCCGGGCAAGAGACCCAGTACTTC. It codes for CASSYSTGAGQETQYF.

The gene calls are TRBV21-1 and TRBJ2-5; TRBD1 reflects the table's D call only, with no check against the DNA. TRBV21-1 is an annotated pseudogene. The CDR3 has 16 residues. In DNA form, the CDR3 reads TGTGCCAGCAGCAAAAGTCTGACAGACAACCAAGAGACCCAGTACTTC. This translates into CASSKSLTDNQETQYF.

The V gene is TRBV2, the J gene TRBJ2-1, with TRBD2 as a possible D gene (5 bases). Looked up from germline, CDR1 is SNHLY and CDR2 is FYNNEI. Trimming stripped 6 bases from V and 9 bases from J, with 15 bases between. The CDR3 is 13 amino acids. The CDR3 DNA reads TGTGCCAGCAGGGCGTCCAATCGGGGTGAGCAGTTCTTC. It translates to CASRASNRGEQFF. Full variable domain (outside the CDR3, taken from reference TRBV2 and TRBJ2-1): EPEVTQTPSHQVTQMGQEVILRCVPISNHLYFYWYRQILGQKVEFLVSFYNNEISEKSEIFDDQFSVERPDGSNFTLKIRSTKLEDSAMYFCASRASNRGEQFFGPGTRLTVL.

This chain joins TRBV5-1 and TRBJ2-5; D unresolved. Trimming pared 3 bases from V and 5 bases from J, leaving 14 bases between. The CDR3 has 14 amino acids. Germline values: CDR1 SGHRS, CDR2 YFSETQ. For the CDR3, the DNA is TGCGCCAGCAGCTCCAAGGCAGGTATGGAGACCCAGTACTTC. As protein: CASSSKAGMETQYF.

This chain links TRBV27 with TRBJ1-5; 12 bases map to TRBD1. The CDR3 contains 16 residues. Germline values: CDR1 MNHEY, CDR2 SMNVEV (reference sequence). V shed 7 bases and J 3 bases; nucleotides not matched to a gene: 7. In DNA, the CDR3 is TGTGCCAGCACCGCCGGGACAGGGGGCAACAATCAGCCCCAGCATTTT. This encodes CASTAGTGGNNQPQHF.

The V gene is TRBV24-1, the J gene TRBJ2-2; TRBD1 matches at 12 bases. This CDR3 is built from 14 residues. Germline V gene lookup returns CDR1 KGHDR and CDR2 SFDVKD. The V segment lost 9 bases and the J segment 6 bases; nucleotides outside the gene matches: 4. The DNA for the CDR3 is TGTGCCACCTCCGGGACAGGGGGCTCCGGGGAGCTGTTTTTT. This codes for CATSGTGGSGELFF.

The table lists this clone with a count of one. The V gene is TRBV28, the J gene TRBJ1-2; possible D gene TRBD1, 6 bases. CDR1 and CDR2 (germline): MDHEN, SYDVKM. Trimming took off 4 bases at V and 4 bases at J, with 19 bases between the two ends. The CDR3 runs 16 residues. The CDR3 region is CASSSTWGGRVYGYTF. For the CDR3, the DNA is TGTGCCAGCAGTTCCACATGGGGGGGGCGCGTCTATGGCTACACCTTC.

The chain links TRBV2 to TRBJ2-4; D is possibly TRBD1 (6 bases). Germline CDR1 SNHLY, CDR2 FYNNEI. This CDR3 has 12 residues. V was pared by 2 bases and J by 9 bases, with 8 bases between. Here the CDR3 DNA reads TGTGCCAGCAGTGAACAGGGGCCCATTCAGTACTTC. It encodes CASSEQGPIQYF.

The rearrangement joins TRBV3-1 (or the pseudogene TRBV3-2) to TRBJ1-5; D is unresolved. This CDR3 contains 14 residues. Deletions cut 0 bases from V and 6 bases from J, with 9 bases between. Germline lookup yields CDR1 LGHDT and CDR2 YNNKEL (reference sequence). This chain's CDR3 is CASSQDTGVQPQHF. The CDR3, as DNA: TGTGCCAGCAGCCAAGATACCGGGGTTCAGCCCCAGCATTTT.

The chain joins TRBV11-1 to TRBJ2-7; no definite D call. Germline V gives CDR1 SGHAT, CDR2 FQDESV (reference sequence). This CDR3 comprises 13 residues. V lost 4 bases, J lost 4 bases, and 11 bases lay in between. The CDR3 protein is CASSSVTVYEQYF. DNA of the CDR3: TGTGCCAGCAGCTCTGTCACAGTATACGAGCAGTACTTC.

V and J are TRBV11-3 and TRBJ2-2, with 8 bases identical to TRBD1. The trim removed 5 bases at V and 4 bases at J, leaving 6 bases unmatched. The length of the CDR3 is 15 residues. Germline V gene data show CDR1 as SGHNT and CDR2 as YENEEA. CDR3 in DNA: TGTGCCAGCAGCCGTGGACAGGGAATCACCGGGGAGCTGTTTTTT. It codes for CASSRGQGITGELFF.

The rearrangement joins TRBV24-1 to TRBJ2-1, with TRBD2 as a possible D gene (5 bases). Germline V CDR1 and CDR2: KGHDR, SFDVKD. V shed 10 bases and J shed 10 bases, with 19 bases lying between them. This CDR3 has 13 residues. The CDR3 sequence: CATEGYGNREQFF. In DNA, the CDR3 is TGTGCCACTGAGGGCTACGGGAATCGGGAGCAGTTCTTC.